One T cell receptor (beta chain) is described in this entry. Its antigen remains unknown. J lost 9 bases, V lost 3 bases, and 10 bases had no gene match. The CDR3 loop spans 17 amino acids. CDR1 is MGHRA and CDR2 is YSYEKL in the germline V gene. The sample is drawn from a study of cytomegalovirus exposure and HLA in healthy donors. Findings of the study overall: There were a few CMV-associated chains whose specificity for CMV antigens was confirmed in vitro.

The PCR contained 60 Vbeta and 13 Jbeta primers. Original methodology: Among the unique TCR beta chains that a later analysis counted, about 85 million in all, about 12 million were shared. TCRdb's copy holds only in-frame clones and misses some; the assay was immunoSEQ multiplex PCR. V, J and clone size reflect that table, while D and trimming were determined from the DNA. There are 85,000 to 100,000 clones in the sample; roughly 69% occur only once, and more than 2.5% lies in the top ten. The sequencing sample was made of PBMCs. The chain uses TRBV4-1 and TRBJ2-3; 15 bases agree with TRBD2. The TCR was taken from a man aged 45-65 years in good health and CMV-seronegative. The CDR3 is CASSQMIGLAGGHTQYF. The CDR3 DNA reads TGCGCCAGCAGCCAGATGATAGGACTAGCGGGGGGGCACACGCAGTATTTT.